A single T cell receptor (beta chain) is shown here with its context. The data were taken from a study of control samples from healthy donors and cancer patients. TCRdb's table, derived via immunoSEQ multiplex PCR, lists solely in-frame clones and lacks some. This table has approximately 170,000 clones, roughly 88% appearing once. Deletions cut 5 bases from V and 8 bases from J, with 13 bases between. The CDR3 length is 14 residues. The V gene's germline CDR1 is MNHNY and CDR2 SVGAGI (reference sequence). The chain links TRBV6-6 to TRBJ1-6; TRBD1 is a possible D gene (5 bases). This clonotype was sampled from a woman between 25 and 40 years old in good health. The sequenced sample consisted of blood. The CDR3 nucleotides are TGTGCCAGCAGTCGCGGGACGCAGCATTCACCCCTCCACTTT. This gives the protein CASSRGTQHSPLHF.